The 7 T cell receptor beta chains presented below share a single source sample, sequenced in a study of blood T cell repertoires in COVID-19. Sequenced by immunoSEQ multiplex PCR; TCRdb stores in-frame clones only, minus some. The top ten clones hold 0.8% to 0.9% of a sample with under 550,000 clones, approximately 90% of them seen once. Sequenced input: peripheral blood. These receptors originate from a man aged 18 to 29 with COVID-19, enrolled during active disease.

The chain combines TRBV19 with TRBJ2-2; the match to TRBD1 covers 9 bases. Germline CDR1 LNHDA, CDR2 SQIVND (reference sequence). This CDR3 region has 17 residues. V lost 6 bases and J lost 2; bases outside the gene matches: 10. CDR3 loop: CASSRGQGRGNTGELFF. In DNA form, the CDR3 reads TGTGCCAGTAGCCGGGGACAGGGTCGAGGCAACACCGGGGAGCTGTTTTTT. Combining the CDR3 with reference TRBV19 and TRBJ2-2 gives the whole variable domain DGGITQSPKYLFRKEGQNVTLSCEQNLNHDAMYWYRQDPGQGLRLIYYSQIVNDFQKGDIAEGYSVSREKKESFPLTVTSAQKNPTAFYLCASSRGQGRGNTGELFFGEGSRLTVL.

The chain is built from TRBV7-9 and TRBJ2-7; 9 nucleotides align to TRBD1. Germline V gene data show CDR1 as SEHNR and CDR2 as FQNEAQ (reference sequence). J was trimmed by 2 bases and V by 0 bases; bases with no gene match: 5. CDR3 length equals 16 residues. CDR3 loop: CASSLATGQGPYEQYF. CDR3 nucleotide sequence: TGTGCCAGCAGCTTAGCGACGGGACAGGGACCCTACGAGCAGTACTTC. Drawing the rest from reference TRBV7-9 and TRBJ2-7, the complete variable domain is DTGVSQNPRHKITKRGQNVTFRCDPISEHNRLYWYRQTLGQGPEFLTYFQNEAQLEKSRLLSDRFSAERPKGSFSTLEIQRTEQGDSAMYLCASSLATGQGPYEQYFGPGTRLTVT.

V is TRBV25-1 and J is TRBJ2-7; a weak D match, TRBD1 (6 bases). V was trimmed by 4 bases and J by 5 bases, leaving 15 bases between them. CDR1 and CDR2 from the germline V gene are MGHDK and SYGVNS. This CDR3 region has 14 residues. CDR3 bases: TGTGCCAGCAGTGCTAACCGGGACATCCACGAGCAGTACTTC. It codes for CASSANRDIHEQYF.

The V gene is TRBV19, the J gene TRBJ2-4, with TRBD2 matching over 11 bases. Germline V CDR1 and CDR2: LNHDA, SQIVND (reference sequence). CDR3 size: 16 residues. The ends lost 4 bases at V and 8 bases at J; junction bases unmatched: 10. This CDR3 is CASSTGLAVAGDIQYF. The CDR3 coding sequence is TGTGCCAGTAGTACGGGACTAGCGGTGGCGGGGGACATTCAGTACTTC.

The CDR3 region has the DNA TGTGCCAGCAGCTTGGGCAGGGGGTCCGATGGCTACACCTTC. Amino acids: CASSLGRGSDGYTF. This chain links TRBV5-4 with TRBJ1-2; 7 positions agree with TRBD1. The CDR3 loop spans 14 amino acids. Germline CDR1 and CDR2: SGHNT and YYREEE (reference sequence). Trimming removed 0 bases from V and 6 bases from J; junction bases left unmatched: 5.

This chain joins TRBV12-3 or TRBV12-4 and TRBJ1-2; the D is unclear. V was cut by 6 bases and J by 9 bases, with 17 bases left in between. This CDR3 is built from 13 residues. This CDR3 is CASSSYRGGSYTF. As DNA, the CDR3 is TGTGCCAGCAGCTCTTATCGTGGAGGAAGCTACACCTTC.

The chain links TRBV5-1 to TRBJ1-1; 8 bases are shared with TRBD1. J was trimmed by 4 bases and V by 2 bases; bases with no gene match: 10. The germline V gene encodes CDR1 SGHRS and CDR2 YFSETQ. This CDR3 has 16 residues. The chain's CDR3 is CASSFRDRPGTTEAFF. CDR3 in DNA: TGCGCCAGCAGCTTCCGGGACAGGCCAGGAACCACTGAAGCTTTCTTT.